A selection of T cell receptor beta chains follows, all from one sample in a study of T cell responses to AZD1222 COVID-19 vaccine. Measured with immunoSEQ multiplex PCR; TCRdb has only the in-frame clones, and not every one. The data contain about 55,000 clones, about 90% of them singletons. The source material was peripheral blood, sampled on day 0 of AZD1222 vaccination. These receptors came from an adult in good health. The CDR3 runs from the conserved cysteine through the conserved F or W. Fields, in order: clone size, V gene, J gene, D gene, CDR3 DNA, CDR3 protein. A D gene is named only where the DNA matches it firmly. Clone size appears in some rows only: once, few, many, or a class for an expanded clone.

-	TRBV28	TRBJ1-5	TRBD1	TGTGCCAGCAGCCGTGGGACAGGGGTGGGCAATCAGCCCCAGCATTTT	CASSRGTGVGNQPQHF
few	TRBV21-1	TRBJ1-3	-	TGTGCCAGCAGCAAAGTGGGGAGGAGGTTGGGAAACACCATATATTTT	CASSKVGRRLGNTIYF
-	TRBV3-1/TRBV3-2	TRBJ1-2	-	TGTGCCAGCAGCCAAGGGGACTTAGGCTACACCTTC	CASSQGDLGYTF
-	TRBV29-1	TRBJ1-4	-	TGCAGCGTTGACAGGGGAAAGAATGAAAAACTGTTTTTT	CSVDRGKNEKLFF
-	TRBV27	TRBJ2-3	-	TGTGCCAGCAGTTTAGGGGACACAGATACGCAGTATTTT	CASSLGDTDTQYF
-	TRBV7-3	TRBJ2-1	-	TGTGCCAGCAGCGCACAAGGAAATGAGCAGTTCTTC	CASSAQGNEQFF
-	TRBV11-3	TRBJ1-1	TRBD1	TGTGCCAGCAGCCGAGGGGACAGGGGGGAGTTGACTGAAGCTTTCTTT	CASSRGDRGELTEAFF
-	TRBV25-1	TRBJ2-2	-	TGTGCCAGCAGTTTGGGCGGCCCCGGGGAGCTGTTTTTT	CASSLGGPGELFF
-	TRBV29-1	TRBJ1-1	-	TGCAGCTCTGGGGAGAGGAACACTGAAGCTTTCTTT	CSSGERNTEAFF
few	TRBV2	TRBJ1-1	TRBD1	TGTGCCAGTCTACCGGGACAGATGAACACTGAAGCTTTCTTT	CASLPGQMNTEAFF
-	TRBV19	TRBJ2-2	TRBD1	TGTGCCAGTAGAGACAGGGGGAGCGCCGGGGAGCTGTTTTTT	CASRDRGSAGELFF
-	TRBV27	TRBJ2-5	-	TGTGCCAGCAGTATCTCTTTACAAGAGACCCAGTACTTC	CASSISLQETQYF
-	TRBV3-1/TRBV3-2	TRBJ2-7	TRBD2	TGTGCCAGCAGCCAAGGTAGCGGGGGGGCCTACGAGCAGTACTTC	CASSQGSGGAYEQYF
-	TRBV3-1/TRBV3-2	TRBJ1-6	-	TGTGCCAGCAGCCAAACAGGGCCTTCACCCCTCCACTTT	CASSQTGPSPLHF
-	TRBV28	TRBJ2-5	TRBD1	TGTGCCAGCATACGATCAGGGACAGGGCATTTGGAGACCCAGTACTTC	CASIRSGTGHLETQYF
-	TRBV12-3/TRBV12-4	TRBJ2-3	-	TGTGCCAGCAGTCTAGGGACAGATACGCAGTATTTT	CASSLGTDTQYF
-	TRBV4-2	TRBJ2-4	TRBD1	TGTGCCAGCAGCCAAGAAGGACAGGGGGCAGTAGCCAAAAACATTCAGTACTTC	CASSQEGQGAVAKNIQYF
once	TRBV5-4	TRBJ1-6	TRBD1	TGTGCCAGCAGCCCGGGGACAGTACCTAATTCACCCCTCCACTTT	CASSPGTVPNSPLHF
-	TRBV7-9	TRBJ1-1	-	TGTGCCAGCAGACCACCCGGTTCGACAGTGAACACTGAAGCTTTCTTT	CASRPPGSTVNTEAFF
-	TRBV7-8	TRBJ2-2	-	TGTGCCAGCAGCTTACGAGGGGTGCCGAACACCGGGGAGCTGTTTTTT	CASSLRGVPNTGELFF
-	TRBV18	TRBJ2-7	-	TGTGCCAGCTCACCCGGGGAGGCCCTATACGAGCAGTACTTC	CASSPGEALYEQYF
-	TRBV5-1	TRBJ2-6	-	TGCGCCAGCAGCGCCGCCGCTGGGGCCAACGTCCTGACTTTC	CASSAAAGANVLTF
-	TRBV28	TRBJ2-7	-	TGTGCCAGCGGGCTGCTATCCTACGAGCAGTACTTC	CASGLLSYEQYF
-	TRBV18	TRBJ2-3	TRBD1	TGTGCCAGCTCCCACACTTCGACAGGGACAGATACGCAGTATTTT	CASSHTSTGTDTQYF
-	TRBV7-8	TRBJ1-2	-	TGTGCCAGCAGCTTAGGGTCGGCTAACTATGGCTACACCTTC	CASSLGSANYGYTF
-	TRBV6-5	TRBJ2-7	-	TGTGCCAGCAGCCCCGGAGAACCCTACGAGCAGTACTTC	CASSPGEPYEQYF
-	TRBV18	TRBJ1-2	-	TGTGCCAGCTCACCGTCCCAGGGTGAGGCGGGGGGCTACACCTTC	CASSPSQGEAGGYTF
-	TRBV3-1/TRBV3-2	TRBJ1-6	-	TGTGCCAGCAGCCAAGGCTCCGGGGATAATTCACCCCTCCACTTT	CASSQGSGDNSPLHF
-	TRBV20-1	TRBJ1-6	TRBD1	TGCAGTGCTAGTTCGGGGACAGGGGGCAGCTCCTATAATTCACCCCTCCACTTT	CSASSGTGGSSYNSPLHF
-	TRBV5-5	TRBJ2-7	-	TGTGCCAGCAGCTTAACTTACGAGCAGTACTTC	CASSLTYEQYF
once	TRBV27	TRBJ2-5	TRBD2	TGTGCCAGCAGTCAAACGGAGCAAGCGGGGGAGACCCAGTACTTC	CASSQTEQAGETQYF
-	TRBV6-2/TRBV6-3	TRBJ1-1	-	TGTGCCAGCAGCACAGGGTGGACTGAAGCTTTCTTT	CASSTGWTEAFF
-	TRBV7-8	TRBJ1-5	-	TGTGCCAGCAGCTTACCAGGGACGGAATTAAATCAGCCCCAGCATTTT	CASSLPGTELNQPQHF
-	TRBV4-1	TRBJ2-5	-	TGCGCCAGCAGCCATCCGGGACGGAACCAAGAGACCCAGTACTTC	CASSHPGRNQETQYF
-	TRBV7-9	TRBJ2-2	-	TGTGCCAGCAGCCGCATTGGTGACACCGGGGAGCTGTTTTTT	CASSRIGDTGELFF
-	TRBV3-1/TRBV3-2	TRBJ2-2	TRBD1	TGTGCCAGCAGCCCCCGGGACAGGGACACCGGGGAGCTGTTTTTT	CASSPRDRDTGELFF
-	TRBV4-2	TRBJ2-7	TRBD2	TGTGCCAGCAGCCAAGAGAGAAGCGGGGGCGTCTACGAGCAGTACTTC	CASSQERSGGVYEQYF
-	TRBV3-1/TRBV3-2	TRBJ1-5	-	TGTGCCAGCAGCCAGGACGGACTTGGGGCCCAGCCCCAGCATTTT	CASSQDGLGAQPQHF
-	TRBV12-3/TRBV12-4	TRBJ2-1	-	TGTGCCAGCATGCGGACGACAGGCGGTGAGCAGTTCTTC	CASMRTTGGEQFF
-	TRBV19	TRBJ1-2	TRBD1	TGTGCCAGTAGTATACCCTGGACAGGCCAGGATGGCTACACCTTC	CASSIPWTGQDGYTF
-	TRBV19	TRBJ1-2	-	TGTGCCAGTACCTGGGGGGCTAACTATGGCTACACCTTC	CASTWGANYGYTF
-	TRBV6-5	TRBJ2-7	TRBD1	TGTGCCAGCAGTTTTCCAGGGGGCAGCTCCTACGAGCAGTACTTC	CASSFPGGSSYEQYF
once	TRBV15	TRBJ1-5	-	TGTGCCACCAGCAGAGTTTGGCAGGCGGATCAGCCCCAGCATTTT	CATSRVWQADQPQHF
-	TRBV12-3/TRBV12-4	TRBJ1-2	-	TGTGCCAGCAGTTTCCGAAAAAGTGGCTACACCTTC	CASSFRKSGYTF
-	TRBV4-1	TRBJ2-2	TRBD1	TGCGCCAGCAGCCCATGGGACAGGAAGAACACCGGGGAGCTGTTTTTT	CASSPWDRKNTGELFF
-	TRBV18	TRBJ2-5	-	TGTGCCAGCTCACCCAACTCACAGGGGGGGAAAGAGACCCAGTACTTC	CASSPNSQGGKETQYF
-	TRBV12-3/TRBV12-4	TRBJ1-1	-	TGTGCCAGCCGACGTCCCGGAGGAGAAGCTTTCTTT	CASRRPGGEAFF
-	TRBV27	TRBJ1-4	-	TGTGCCAGCCGGACGGCCGATGAAAAACTGTTTTTT	CASRTADEKLFF
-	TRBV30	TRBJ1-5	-	TGTGCCTGGAGTGTACTGGGGGGACCCAATCAGCCCCAGCATTTT	CAWSVLGGPNQPQHF
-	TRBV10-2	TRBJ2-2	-	TGCGCCAGCATTCCCAGGGGACCCGCGAACACCGGGGAGCTGTTTTTT	CASIPRGPANTGELFF
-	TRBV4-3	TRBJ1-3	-	TGCGCCAGCAGCCAAGGGGCAGACTCTGGAAACACCATATATTTT	CASSQGADSGNTIYF
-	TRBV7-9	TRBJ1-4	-	TGTGCCAGCAGCTTAGGCGCTGAAAAACTGTTTTTT	CASSLGAEKLFF